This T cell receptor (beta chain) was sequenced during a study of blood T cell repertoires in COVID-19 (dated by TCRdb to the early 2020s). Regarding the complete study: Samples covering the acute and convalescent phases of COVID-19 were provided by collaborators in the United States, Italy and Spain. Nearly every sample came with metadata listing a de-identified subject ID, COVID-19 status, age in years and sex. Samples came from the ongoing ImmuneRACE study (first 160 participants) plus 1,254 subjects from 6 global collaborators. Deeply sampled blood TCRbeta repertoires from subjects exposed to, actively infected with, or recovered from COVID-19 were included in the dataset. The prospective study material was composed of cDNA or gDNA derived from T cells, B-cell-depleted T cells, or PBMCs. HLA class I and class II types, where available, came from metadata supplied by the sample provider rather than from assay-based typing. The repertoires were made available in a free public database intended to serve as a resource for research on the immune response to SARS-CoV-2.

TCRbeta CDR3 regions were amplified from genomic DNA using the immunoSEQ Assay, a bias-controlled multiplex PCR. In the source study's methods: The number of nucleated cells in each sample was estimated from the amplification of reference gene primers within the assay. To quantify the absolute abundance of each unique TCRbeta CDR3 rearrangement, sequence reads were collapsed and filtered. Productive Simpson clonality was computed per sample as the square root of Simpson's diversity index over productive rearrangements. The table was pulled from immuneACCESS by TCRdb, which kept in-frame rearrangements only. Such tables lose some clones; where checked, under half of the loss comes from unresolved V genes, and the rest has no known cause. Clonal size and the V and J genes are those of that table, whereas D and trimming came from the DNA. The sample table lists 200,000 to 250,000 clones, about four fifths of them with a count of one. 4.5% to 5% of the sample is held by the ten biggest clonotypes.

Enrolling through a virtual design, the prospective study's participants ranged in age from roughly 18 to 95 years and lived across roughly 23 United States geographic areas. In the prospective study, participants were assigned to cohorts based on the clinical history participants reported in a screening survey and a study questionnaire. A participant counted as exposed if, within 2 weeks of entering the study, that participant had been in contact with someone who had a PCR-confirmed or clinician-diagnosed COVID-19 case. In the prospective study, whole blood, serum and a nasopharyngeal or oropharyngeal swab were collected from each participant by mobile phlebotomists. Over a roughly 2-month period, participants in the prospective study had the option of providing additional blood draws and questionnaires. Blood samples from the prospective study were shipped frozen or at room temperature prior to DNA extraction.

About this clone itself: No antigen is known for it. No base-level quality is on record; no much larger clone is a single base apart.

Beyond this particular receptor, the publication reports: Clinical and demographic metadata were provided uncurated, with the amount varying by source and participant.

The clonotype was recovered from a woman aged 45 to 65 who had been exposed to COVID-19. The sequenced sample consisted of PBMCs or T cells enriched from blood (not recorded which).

DNA sequence: TGCGCCAGCAGCCAAGATCCTGGCGGGGTGGGGGGCAAAAACATTCAGTACTTC. Its coded protein is CASSQDPGGVGGKNIQYF. The V gene is TRBV4-3 and the J gene is TRBJ2-4; the D segment could be TRBD2, given 6 matching bases. CDR1 and CDR2 are drawn from the germline V gene: LGHNA, YSLEER. Between the V and J ends, shortened by 0 bases and 3 bases respectively, the junction contains 18 bases. The CDR3 runs 18 amino acids, cysteine and phenylalanine included. Of the read, only the CDR3 DNA is kept; its 54 bases are in frame from base 1.